The following is a T cell receptor (beta chain) sequence with its context. Antigen: not known. Assay: immunoSEQ multiplex PCR; the TCRdb copy retains only in-frame clones and omits some. The sample lists about 55,000 clones, roughly 81% seen once, with 1.2% in the top ten. The data were obtained in a study of OX40 agonist ivuxolimab in advanced cancers. Study-wide results and limits: The CD4+ and CD8+ T cells in the blood had expanded clonally by week 6 at 0.1 to 3.0 mg/kg. Antigen specificity of clonally expanded peripheral T cells was not established. CD4+ T cells averaged fewer expanded clones than CD8+ T cells.

Cycle 7 day 1, cycle 4 day 1, and baseline were the timepoints at which blood was sampled. The sample consisted of CD4+ or CD8+ T cells sorted from blood, taken in a trial of the OX40 agonist ivuxolimab. This clonotype was sampled from an adult with an advanced solid tumor such as melanoma, head and neck, liver or kidney cancer.

The CDR3, as DNA: TGTGCCAGCTCACCACCCTCGCGAGGAACCTACGAGCAGTACTTC. Protein: CASSPPSRGTYEQYF. The chain uses TRBV18 and TRBJ2-5; D is unresolved. Near its end, the DNA agrees better with TRBJ2-7, so the J call may be wrong. CDR1 and CDR2 from the germline V gene are KGHSH and LQKENI. The CDR3 consists of 15 residues.